Listed here is a single T cell receptor beta chain. The source of the sample is a study of blood T cell repertoires in COVID-19. The table came from immunoSEQ multiplex PCR; TCRdb's copy has only in-frame clones and leaves some out. The table includes 410,000 or so clones, 70% to 90% detected once. Trimming shortened V by 1 base and J by 6 bases, and 13 bases separated the two germline ends. The CDR3 spans 15 residues. Germline CDR1 SGHVS, CDR2 FQNEAQ. The clonotype originates from a woman between 40 and 50 years old with COVID-19, enrolled during active disease. Sequenced input: peripheral blood. The chain uses TRBV7-8 and TRBJ2-1, with D possibly TRBD2 on 6 matching bases. Written as DNA, the CDR3 is TGTGCCAGCAGCTTAGTATCTGGGGGAGGCAATGAGCAGTTCTTC. It translates to CASSLVSGGGNEQFF.